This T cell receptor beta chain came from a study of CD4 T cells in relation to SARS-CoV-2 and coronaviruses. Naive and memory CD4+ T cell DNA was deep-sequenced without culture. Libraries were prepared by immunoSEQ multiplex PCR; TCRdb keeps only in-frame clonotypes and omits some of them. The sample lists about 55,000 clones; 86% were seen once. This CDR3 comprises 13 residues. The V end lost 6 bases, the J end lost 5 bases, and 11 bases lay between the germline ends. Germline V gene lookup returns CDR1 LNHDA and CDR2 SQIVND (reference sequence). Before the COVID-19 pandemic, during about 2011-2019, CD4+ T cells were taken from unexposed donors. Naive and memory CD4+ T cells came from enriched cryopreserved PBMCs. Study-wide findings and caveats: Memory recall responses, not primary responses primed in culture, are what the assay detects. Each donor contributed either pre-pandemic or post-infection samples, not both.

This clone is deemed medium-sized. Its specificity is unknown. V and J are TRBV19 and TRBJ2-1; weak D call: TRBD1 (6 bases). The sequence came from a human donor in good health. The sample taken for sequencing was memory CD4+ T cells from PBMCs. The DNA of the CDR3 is TGTGCCAGTAGACGGACAGTCAACAATGAGCAGTTCTTC. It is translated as CASRRTVNNEQFF.